This T cell receptor beta chain was captured by sequencing in a study of T cell responses to AZD1222 COVID-19 vaccine. Background on the study: Pooling covered second doses at about 4 or about 12 weeks.

The CDR3 has 13 residues. V was trimmed by 1 base and J by 2 bases, leaving 5 bases between them. With regard to this clone: Its antigen is as yet unknown. Within the sample, other DNA sequences also encode this same CDR3.

Sequencing used immunoSEQ multiplex PCR; TCRdb keeps in-frame clones, though not all of them. The sample has 100,000 or so clones, about 88% seen once; the top ten hold 15% to 20%. Findings of the study overall: Reportedly, close to half of spike-specific TCRs are directed against unmutated variant regions. Clonal diversity was possibly underestimated, and white British individuals and females predominated among donors. Sampling captured repertoires only after the peak T cell response.

The source is an adult in good health. The specimen was peripheral blood, collected on day 0 of AZD1222 vaccination. The J gene is TRBJ1-2, the V gene TRBV12-3 or TRBV12-4; D remains ambiguous. CDR3 sequence (DNA): TGTGCCAGCAGTTTAGGCGGGAACTATGGCTACACCTTC. As protein: CASSLGGNYGYTF.